Given below is one T cell receptor beta chain in context. Its antigen is as yet unknown. These data belong to a study of cytomegalovirus exposure and HLA in healthy donors. Study-wide background: The roughly 120 million unique TCR beta sequences, from 150 million to 200 million T cells, were found by an earlier analysis. HLA-typed donors were the source of around 77 million unique TCRs held in an early data release.

In the PCR, 60 Vbeta and 13 Jbeta primers were used. The method was immunoSEQ multiplex PCR; TCRdb's version includes in-frame clones alone and lacks a portion of them. The table lists 100,000 or so clones, more than 60% of them singletons. Study-level points and caveats: TCR beta chain V- and J-gene trimming was linked, in a later analysis, to a missense variant in DCLRE1C.

Per the germline V gene, CDR1 is MDHEN and CDR2 is SYDVKM. After removal of 2 bases from V and 3 bases from J, the junction contained 10 bases not matched to a gene. The CDR3 runs to 16 residues. This TCR was sampled from a woman aged 40 to 50 in good health and CMV-seropositive. Source material: PBMCs. The chain is built from TRBV28 and TRBJ2-7; 7 bases are a match to TRBD2. CDR3 in DNA: TGTGCCAGCAGTTTAGAACCTCAGCGGGGATACTACGAGCAGTACTTC. Protein: CASSLEPQRGYYEQYF.